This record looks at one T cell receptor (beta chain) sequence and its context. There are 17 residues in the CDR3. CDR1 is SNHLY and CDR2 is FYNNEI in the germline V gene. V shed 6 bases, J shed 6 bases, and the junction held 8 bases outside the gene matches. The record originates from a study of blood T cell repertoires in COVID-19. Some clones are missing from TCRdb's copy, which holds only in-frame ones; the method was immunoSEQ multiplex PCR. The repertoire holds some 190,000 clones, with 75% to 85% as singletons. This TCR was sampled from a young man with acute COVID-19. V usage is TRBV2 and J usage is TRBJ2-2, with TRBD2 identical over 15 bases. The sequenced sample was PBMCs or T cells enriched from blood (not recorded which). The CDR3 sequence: CASRTGLAGGHAGELFF. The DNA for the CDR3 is TGTGCCAGCAGGACGGGACTAGCGGGGGGCCACGCCGGGGAGCTGTTTTTT.